The TCR beta chain described here comes from a study of blood T cells in healthy people across ages (dated by TCRdb to the mid-2010s). In terms of the full investigation: In model experiments, template switching captured about one uniquely barcoded TCR beta cDNA molecule for every two T cells. Age-related changes in TCR beta repertoire diversity were measured in the study by deep sequencing normalized with unique cDNA molecular identifiers. The donors were split into four age groups: young (average 16 years), middle-aged (39), aged (about 56) and long-lived (more than 80). To avoid experimental bias, donors of different ages were spread randomly across the sequencing lanes. The study analyzed two additional independent replicas of 1 million unique cDNA reads from the same blood draw for two donors, one aged 18 to 30 and one aged 80 or older. Here is what the overall study found, with its caveats: Observed TCR beta diversity per million T cells fell roughly linearly with age, and a significant reduction was already apparent by age approximately 41. Since profiling was done on bulk unsorted PBMCs, naive and antigen-experienced compartments could not be conclusively compared. Because donor CMV infection status was unknown, age-related changes in expanded clonotypes were potentially confounded. A strong correlation was found between observed TCR beta diversity and the percentage of naive T cells measured by flow cytometry. Compared with the aged group, the long-lived group had more naive CD4+ T cells, fewer expanded clones and increased TCR diversity, a pattern suggesting age selection. Total diversity estimates from one million sequenced T cells were considered lower bounds and underestimates.

The donors were around 39 Caucasian individuals from Russia, aged about 6 to 100 years, who were systemically healthy. Each donor gave roughly 11 milliliters of peripheral blood, drawn into EDTA-treated Vacutainer tubes. Ficoll-Paque density-gradient centrifugation was used to isolate PBMCs, with at least 7 million per sample. Trizol reagent was used to extract total RNA from the PBMCs, yielding at least 5 micrograms per sample. The percentages of naive CD45RAhigh/CD27high T cells were determined by flow cytometry on a PBMC aliquot from every donor. Library construction relied on 5' RACE. A second roughly 7 to 11 cycle PCR used a sample-barcoded 5' primer and a J-beta primer mix. Each TCR beta cDNA molecule received a unique molecular identifier from a template-switch 5' adaptor carrying 12 random nucleotides. Each sample yielded at least 3 million CDR3-containing paired-end reads. All of the RNA was converted into first-strand cDNA using the Mint cDNA synthesis kit, with a TRBC-specific oligonucleotide serving as the primer. All cDNA was treated with uracil-DNA glycosylase and then went through a first 18-cycle PCR with the universal primers M1SS and BC2_uni_R. For the original study's pipeline: For normalization, 1 million high-quality reads were randomly selected from each sample, with every read carrying a distinct molecular identifier. Reads sharing molecular identifiers were discarded rather than binned into consensus sequences. MiTCR, run with a Q25 quality threshold and the strictest error-elimination algorithm, handled CDR3 identification, clonotype clustering and error correction. A nonparametric unseen species model using Euler transformation provided a lower-bound estimate of total TCR beta diversity. Starting from the raw public reads, TCRdb applied fastp trimming at Q25, assembled clones with MiXCR and retained in-frame beta chains. Duplicate CDR3 protein sequences are folded into a single record with the most common DNA and genes. Clone size and V and J calls follow TCRdb, not the original study. Recorded for this sample are around 2 million distinct CDR3 sequences; about 39% of them occurred a single time. The ten largest clones capture 23% of the sample.

This clonotype has only a few counts. There is no known antigen for this receptor. No much larger clone is present one base from it, and per-base qualities are unavailable. Taken from cysteine to phenylalanine, the CDR3 has 16 residues. Of the read, only the CDR3 DNA is kept; its 48 bases are in frame from base 1. Based on the germline V gene, the CDR1 and CDR2 sequences are LGHNA and YNFKEQ. V loses 0 bases of germline sequence and J loses 0 bases, and the interval between the two ends is 6 bases. This TCR came from a human donor in good health. Material: blood. The chain is made from TRBV4-2 and TRBJ2-6; the D gene cannot be named for sure. The CDR3 in this case is CASSQDHSSGANVLTF. The base sequence is TGTGCCAGCAGCCAAGATCACAGCTCTGGGGCCAACGTCCTGACTTTC.